A single sample is the source of the 24 T cell receptor beta chains below, sequenced in a study of blood T cell repertoires in COVID-19. TCRdb's copy holds only in-frame clones and misses some; the assay was immunoSEQ multiplex PCR. The sample yields almost 250,000 clones, 80% to 90% seen once. Sequencing used PBMCs or T cells enriched from blood (not recorded which). All receptors come from a woman aged 25-40 years who had recovered from COVID-19.

The V and J genes are TRBV9 and TRBJ2-7, with D possibly TRBD1 on 5 matching bases. Germline CDR1 is SGDLS and CDR2 is YYNGEE. V gave up 0 bases and J gave up 2 bases, with 12 bases separating them. This CDR3 is 15 amino acids long. This chain's CDR3 is CASSVGGTETYEQYF. CDR3 DNA sequence: TGTGCCAGCAGCGTAGGGGGCACAGAGACCTACGAGCAGTACTTC.

This rearrangement joins TRBV5-5 to TRBJ2-1; a weak D match, TRBD1 (6 bases). The CDR3 is 16 residues long. Trimming cost V 1 base and J 4 bases, with 15 bases left between them. Germline V lookup: CDR1 SGHKS, CDR2 YYEKEE (reference sequence). Here the CDR3 reads CASSLYGVGTYNEQFF. CDR3 in DNA: TGTGCCAGCAGCTTGTATGGGGTCGGGACATACAATGAGCAGTTCTTC.

This chain uses TRBV5-1 with TRBJ2-7; 8 bases line up with TRBD1. This CDR3 is 12 amino acids long. Germline lookup yields CDR1 SGHRS and CDR2 YFSETQ. V was clipped by 5 bases and J by 5 bases; unmatched bases: 3. DNA for the CDR3: TGCGCCAGCAGAGCAGGGGGCGACGAGCAGTACTTC. This translates into CASRAGGDEQYF. The whole variable domain, remainder taken from reference TRBV5-1 and TRBJ2-7, is KAGVTQTPRYLIKTRGQQVTLSCSPISGHRSVSWYQQTPGQGLQFLFEYFSETQRNKGNFPGRFSGRQFSNSRSEMNVSTLELGDSALYLCASRAGGDEQYFGPGTRLTVT.

CDR3 in DNA: TGTGCCAGCTCTCCCCAGGGAAACGGCTACACCTTC. As protein: CASSPQGNGYTF. V and J are TRBV27 and TRBJ1-2, with a tentative D call TRBD1 (5 bases). Germline assignment: CDR1 MNHEY and CDR2 SMNVEV (reference sequence). The CDR3 spans 12 residues. The germline V and J ends were trimmed by 8 bases and 8 bases, with 15 bases remaining between them.

The chain is built from TRBV27 and TRBJ2-1; 10 nucleotides align to TRBD2. The CDR3 runs to 15 residues. The germline V gene encodes CDR1 MNHEY and CDR2 SMNVEV (reference sequence). Losses at the gene ends were 5 bases for V and 5 bases for J; bases not matched to a gene: 6. The CDR3 here is CASSPRAGGDNEQFF. The CDR3 region has the DNA TGTGCCAGCAGTCCGCGAGCGGGAGGGGACAATGAGCAGTTCTTC.

This chain links TRBV27 with TRBJ1-1, with 8 bases that match TRBD1. Unmatched junction bases numbered 4, after V lost 6 bases and J lost 1 base. Germline V CDR1 and CDR2: MNHEY, SMNVEV (reference sequence). The CDR3 covers 14 residues. The CDR3 reads CASRSGQGNTEAFF. The CDR3 DNA reads as TGTGCCAGCAGGTCCGGACAGGGGAACACTGAAGCTTTCTTT.

The V call is TRBV27, the J call TRBJ1-2; D is possibly TRBD1 (6 bases). The CDR3 runs 16 residues. V dropped 3 bases and J dropped 0 bases, with 14 bases sitting between them. Germline loops: CDR1 MNHEY, CDR2 SMNVEV (reference sequence). CDR3 sequence reads: CASSFYQAGANYGYTF. The CDR3 coding sequence is TGTGCCAGCAGTTTTTACCAGGCAGGGGCTAACTATGGCTACACCTTC.

This clone was seen only once. The chain is built from TRBV21-1 and TRBJ2-7; the D call TRBD2 from the table was never checked on the DNA. TRBV21-1 is listed as a pseudogene. The CDR3 has 15 residues. The CDR3 sequence is CASTKGRSGGNEQYF. In nucleotides, the CDR3 is TGTGCCAGCACCAAGGGGCGGTCTGGGGGGAACGAGCAGTACTTC.

The chain uses TRBV28 and TRBJ1-5, with 7 bases fitting TRBD1. CDR3 length: 16 amino acids. Per the germline V gene, CDR1 is MDHEN and CDR2 is SYDVKM. Trimming removed 2 bases from V and 0 bases from J; junction bases left unmatched: 4. CDR3 protein: CASSLRQGSSNQPQHF. CDR3 DNA: TGTGCCAGCAGTTTAAGACAGGGCTCTAGCAATCAGCCCCAGCATTTT.

The chain combines TRBV9 with TRBJ1-1, with D hard to call. Trimming removed 0 bases at V and 8 bases at J, with 11 bases between. Looked up from germline, CDR1 is SGDLS and CDR2 is YYNGEE. The CDR3 is 13 residues long. The CDR3 here is CASSVDGGREAFF. In DNA form, the CDR3 reads TGTGCCAGCAGCGTAGATGGTGGGAGGGAAGCTTTCTTT. The full variable domain, in which reference TRBV9 and TRBJ1-1 provide the parts outside the CDR3, is DSGVTQTPKHLITATGQRVTLRCSPRSGDLSVYWYQQSLDQGLQFLIQYYNGEERAKGNILERFSAQQFPDLHSELNLSSLELGDSALYFCASSVDGGREAFFGQGTRLTVV.

The chain combines TRBV6-5 with TRBJ2-3, with a possible D match to TRBD2 (5 bases). In germline, CDR1 is MNHEY, CDR2 SVGAGI. V lost 8 bases, J lost 0 bases, and 6 bases lay in between. The length of the CDR3 is 12 residues. CDR3 bases: TGTGCCAGCCGCGGGAGCACAGATACGCAGTATTTT. Protein product: CASRGSTDTQYF.

In its sample, this clone was seen once. The CDR3, as DNA: TGTGCCACCAGATTTACAGGGGGCAATCAGCCCCAGCATTTT. Amino acids: CATRFTGGNQPQHF. The rearrangement uses TRBV24-1 and TRBJ1-5, with 7 nucleotides matching TRBD1. The CDR3 is 14 residues long. The germline CDR1 and CDR2 sequences are KGHDR and SFDVKD. With 7 bases clipped from V and 2 bases from J, the junction kept 4 bases outside the gene matches.

This rearrangement joins TRBV2 to TRBJ1-5; D gene ambiguous. V lost 8 bases to trimming and J lost 5 bases, with 16 bases between them. The length of the CDR3 is 14 residues. Germline loops: CDR1 SNHLY, CDR2 FYNNEI. DNA for the CDR3: TGTGCCAGCGCGCCGAGAGGGCGCGATCAGCCCCAGCATTTT. Its protein is CASAPRGRDQPQHF.

V is TRBV6-5 and J is TRBJ2-1; the match to TRBD1 covers 10 bases. The CDR3 consists of 15 residues. The germline V gene encodes CDR1 MNHEY and CDR2 SVGAGI. Trimming removed 4 bases from V and 4 bases from J; junction bases left unmatched: 4. The CDR3 protein is CASSLPGQGYNEQFF. CDR3 coding DNA: TGTGCCAGCAGTTTGCCGGGACAGGGGTACAATGAGCAGTTCTTC.

This clone was observed a handful of times. The rearrangement uses TRBV11-2 and TRBJ1-2; 10 bases are a match to TRBD1. CDR1 SGHAT and CDR2 FQNNGV come from the germline V gene. The CDR3 loop spans 17 amino acids. With V trimmed by 1 base and J by 8 bases, 13 bases remained unmatched. CDR3 sequence reads: CASSLAFMGQGKTGYTF. CDR3 sequence (DNA): TGTGCCAGCAGCTTAGCTTTCATGGGACAGGGGAAGACGGGCTACACCTTC.

The rearrangement uses TRBV7-3 and TRBJ2-1, with 9 bases matching TRBD2. J was trimmed by 8 bases and V by 5 bases; bases with no gene match: 10. Germline V CDR1 and CDR2: SGHTA, FQGTGA. CDR3 length equals 15 residues. The DNA for the CDR3 is TGTGCCAGCAGCCCCCCCCTAGCGGGATCCGATGAGCAGTTCTTC. This translates into CASSPPLAGSDEQFF.

This clone was counted once. Other DNA sequences in the same sample also yield this CDR3. This chain connects TRBV5-4 to TRBJ2-7; no reliable D call. This CDR3 spans 12 amino acids. The germline V gene encodes CDR1 SGHNT and CDR2 YYREEE (reference sequence). V lost 0 bases, J lost 4 bases, and 5 bases lay in between. The CDR3 DNA is TGTGCCAGCAGCTTGGGAGCTTACGAGCAGTACTTC. This encodes CASSLGAYEQYF.

This clone was counted a single time. The V call is TRBV6-5, the J call TRBJ2-5; 9 bases are shared with TRBD2. The CDR3 runs to 13 residues. V lost 6 bases, J lost 3 bases, and 2 bases stayed unmatched. CDR1 MNHEY and CDR2 SVGAGI come from the germline V gene. The CDR3: CASRAGGEETQYF. The DNA for the CDR3 is TGTGCCAGCAGGGCGGGAGGGGAAGAGACCCAGTACTTC.

The V gene is TRBV5-1, the J gene TRBJ1-3; TRBD1 matches at 8 bases. The CDR3 covers 14 residues. The V gene end was trimmed by 0 bases and the J gene end by 7 bases; junction bases not matched to a gene: 3. Germline V gene data show CDR1 as SGHRS and CDR2 as YFSETQ. The CDR3 region has the DNA TGCGCCAGCAGCTTGGTACAGGGGGACAACACCATATATTTT. The encoded protein is CASSLVQGDNTIYF. The variable domain in full, completed from reference TRBV5-1 and TRBJ1-3, reads KAGVTQTPRYLIKTRGQQVTLSCSPISGHRSVSWYQQTPGQGLQFLFEYFSETQRNKGNFPGRFSGRQFSNSRSEMNVSTLELGDSALYLCASSLVQGDNTIYFGEGSWLTVV.

This clone was recorded a few times. The rearrangement joins TRBV7-2 to TRBJ2-1, with D hard to call. The CDR3 contains 12 residues. CDR1 is SGHTA and CDR2 is FQGNSA in the germline V gene. Trimming left V 1 base short and J 10 bases short, with 8 bases between. CDR3 residues: CASSLGVGEQFF. CDR3 DNA sequence: TGTGCCAGCAGCTTAGGGGTCGGGGAGCAGTTCTTC.

V is TRBV27 and J is TRBJ1-1; possible D gene TRBD1, 6 bases. V was shortened by 5 bases and J by 1 base, with 14 bases between the two germline ends. Germline V lookup: CDR1 MNHEY, CDR2 SMNVEV (reference sequence). The CDR3 has 15 amino acids. In DNA form, the CDR3 reads TGTGCCAGCAGTCCCCGGACAGCAGAGAACACTGAAGCTTTCTTT. Translating it yields CASSPRTAENTEAFF.

V and J are TRBV7-2 and TRBJ2-5; a possible D gene is TRBD2 (5 bases). Trimming removed 6 bases at V and 5 bases at J, with 22 bases between. CDR1 and CDR2 (germline): SGHTA, FQGNSA. This CDR3 is built from 16 residues. CDR3 region: CASREGGMGLRETQYF. Written as DNA, the CDR3 is TGTGCCAGCAGAGAGGGCGGAATGGGATTACGGGAGACCCAGTACTTC. The whole variable domain, filled in from reference TRBV7-2 and TRBJ2-5, reads GAGVSQSPSNKVTEKGKDVELRCDPISGHTALYWYRQSLGQGLEFLIYFQGNSAPDKSGLPSDRFSAERTGGSVSTLTIQRTQQEDSAVYLCASREGGMGLRETQYFGPGTRLLVL.

The CDR3 reads CASKHRGQGGNQPQHF. The DNA of the CDR3 is TGTGCCTCAAAGCATCGGGGACAGGGAGGCAATCAGCCCCAGCATTTT. The V and J genes are TRBV28 and TRBJ1-5; TRBD1 matches 9 bases. The germline gives CDR1 MDHEN, CDR2 SYDVKM. CDR3 size: 16 residues. Trimming took 11 bases from V and 2 from J; bases not matched to a gene: 13. Complete variable domain (other parts from reference TRBV28 and TRBJ1-5): DVKVTQSSRYLVKRTGEKVFLECVQDMDHENMFWYRQDPGLGLRLIYFSYDVKMKEKGDIPEGYSVSREKKERFSLILESASTNQTSMYLCASKHRGQGGNQPQHFGDGTRLSIL.

The chain joins TRBV2 to TRBJ1-4; 9 positions match TRBD1. V shed 9 bases and J 6 bases; nucleotides not matched to a gene: 5. Germline lookup yields CDR1 SNHLY and CDR2 FYNNEI. This CDR3 has 13 residues. CDR3 nucleotide sequence: TGTGCCAGATCCGGGACAGGGTATGAAAAACTGTTTTTT. It codes for CARSGTGYEKLFF. The full variable domain, rest sourced from reference TRBV2 and TRBJ1-4, is EPEVTQTPSHQVTQMGQEVILRCVPISNHLYFYWYRQILGQKVEFLVSFYNNEISEKSEIFDDQFSVERPDGSNFTLKIRSTKLEDSAMYFCARSGTGYEKLFFGSGTQLSVL.